This T cell receptor (beta chain) was documented in a study of blood T cells in healthy people across ages. Study conclusions and caveats: Diversity of TCR beta per million T cells declined in a roughly linear way with age. CMV infection status of these donors was not known.

A second PCR of roughly 6 to 12 cycles used a sample-barcoded 5' primer and a J-beta primer mix. TCRdb reprocessed the 5' RACE reads via MiXCR and lists one record per CDR3 protein. Here the sample spans hundreds of thousands of distinct CDR3 sequences, approximately 60% being singletons. Details on this clonotype: Its target is not known.

Donors each provided approximately 9.6 milliliters of peripheral blood. Material: blood. This TCR was sampled from a man aged 35 to 55 in good health.

The CDR3 reads CASSRSGSVTYEQYF. The CDR3 nucleotides read TGTGCCAGCAGCCGTAGCGGGAGTGTTACCTACGAGCAGTACTTC. This chain joins TRBV27 and TRBJ2-7, with TRBD2 matching 9 bases. The CDR3 runs 15 residues. With V trimmed by 6 bases and J by 2 bases, 8 bases remained unmatched. Per germline, CDR1 MNHEY and CDR2 SMNVEV (reference sequence).